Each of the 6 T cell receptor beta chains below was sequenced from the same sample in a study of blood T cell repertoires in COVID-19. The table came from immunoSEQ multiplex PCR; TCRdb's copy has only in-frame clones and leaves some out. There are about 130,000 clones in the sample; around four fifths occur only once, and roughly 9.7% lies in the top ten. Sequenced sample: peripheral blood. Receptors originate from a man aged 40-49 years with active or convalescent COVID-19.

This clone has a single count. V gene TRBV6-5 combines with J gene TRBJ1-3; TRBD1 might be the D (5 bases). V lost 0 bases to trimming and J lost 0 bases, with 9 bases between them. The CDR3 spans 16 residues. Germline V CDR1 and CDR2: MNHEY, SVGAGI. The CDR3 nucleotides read TGTGCCAGCAGTTACTCAGGGCAGGGCTCTGGAAACACCATATATTTT. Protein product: CASSYSGQGSGNTIYF.

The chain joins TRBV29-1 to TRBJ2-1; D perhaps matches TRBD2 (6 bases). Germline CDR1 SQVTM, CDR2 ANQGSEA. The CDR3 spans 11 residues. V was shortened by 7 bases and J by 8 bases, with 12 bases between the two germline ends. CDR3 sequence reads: CSAAGTYEQFF. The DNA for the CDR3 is TGCAGCGCCGCAGGGACTTATGAGCAGTTCTTC.

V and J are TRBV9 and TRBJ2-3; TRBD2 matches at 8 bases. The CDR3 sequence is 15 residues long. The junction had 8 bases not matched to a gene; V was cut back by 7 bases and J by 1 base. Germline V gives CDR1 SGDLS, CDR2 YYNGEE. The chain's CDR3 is CASGAGARGTDTQYF. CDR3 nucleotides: TGTGCCAGCGGAGCGGGGGCGCGGGGCACAGATACGCAGTATTTT.

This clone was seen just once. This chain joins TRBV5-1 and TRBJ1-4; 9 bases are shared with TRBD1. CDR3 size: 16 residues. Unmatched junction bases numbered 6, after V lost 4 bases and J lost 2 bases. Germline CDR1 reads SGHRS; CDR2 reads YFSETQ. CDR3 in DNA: TGCGCCAGCAGCAACCGGGACAGGGATACTAATGAAAAACTGTTTTTT. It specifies CASSNRDRDTNEKLFF.

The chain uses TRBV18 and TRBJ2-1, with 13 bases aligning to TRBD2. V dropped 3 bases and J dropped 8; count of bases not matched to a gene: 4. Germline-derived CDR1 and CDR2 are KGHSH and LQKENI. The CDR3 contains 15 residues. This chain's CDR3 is CASSPGTSGNHEQFF. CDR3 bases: TGTGCCAGCTCACCCGGGACTAGCGGGAATCATGAGCAGTTCTTC.

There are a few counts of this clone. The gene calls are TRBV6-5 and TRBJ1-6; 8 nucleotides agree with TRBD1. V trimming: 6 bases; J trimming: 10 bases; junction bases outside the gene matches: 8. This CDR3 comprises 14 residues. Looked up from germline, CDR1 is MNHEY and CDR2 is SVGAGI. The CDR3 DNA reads TGTGCCAGCAGGGGACAGGAGATGAGCTCACCCCTCCACTTT. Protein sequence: CASRGQEMSSPLHF.